The 3 T cell receptor beta chains reported below all come from one sample, sequenced in a study of T-cell memory formation after mild COVID-19. TCRdb redid the calling of the 5' RACE reads with MiXCR, one entry per CDR3 protein. The table has about 320,000 distinct CDR3 sequences, 14% seen once; the top ten hold approximately 22%. Sequenced material: PBMCs or a T cell subset sorted from them (not recorded which). These receptors originate from a man aged 18 to 30 who had mild COVID-19 (a few samples of this study predate the infection). Cell type and time point are not known.

This clonotype was counted a few times. V and J are TRBV12-5 and TRBJ2-1; D might be TRBD1 (6 bases). CDR1 LGHNT and CDR2 FRNRAP come from the germline V gene. The CDR3 is 12 residues long. With 5 bases removed from V and 5 bases from J, the gap between germline ends came to 7 bases. The CDR3: CASGGGHNEQFF. The CDR3 bases are TGTGCTAGTGGTGGGGGCCACAATGAGCAGTTCTTC. Drawing the rest from reference TRBV12-5 and TRBJ2-1, the complete variable domain is DARVTQTPRHKVTEMGQEVTMRCQPILGHNTVFWYRQTMMQGLELLAYFRNRAPLDDSGMPKDRFSAEMPDATLATLKIQPSEPRDSAVYFCASGGGHNEQFFGPGTRLTVL.

This rearrangement joins TRBV12-3 or TRBV12-4 to TRBJ2-1; TRBD2 matches at 9 bases. V lost 5 bases and J lost 5; bases outside the gene matches: 7. The CDR3 extends over 15 amino acids. The CDR3 region has the DNA TGTGCCAGCAGTATTCTAGCGGGGAGAGACAATGAGCAGTTCTTC. Its protein is CASSILAGRDNEQFF.

The sample holds a few counts of this clonotype. This sequence joins TRBV7-6 and TRBJ1-6; 10 bases align to TRBD1. The germline CDR1 and CDR2 sequences are SGHVS and FNYEAQ. This CDR3 is built from 14 residues. The J segment lost 14 bases and the V segment lost 4 bases, leaving 8 bases of the junction unmatched. The CDR3 spells CASSSHDRGPALHF. The CDR3 DNA sequence: TGTGCCAGCAGCTCCCATGACAGGGGGCCAGCCCTCCACTTT.